This T cell receptor beta chain was documented in a study of T-cell memory formation after mild COVID-19. Overall study results and limits: There was a balanced CD4/CD8 profile in clones contracting day 15 to 85, and later expanders leaned CD4+. Several responding clones turned up in pre-infection memory, indicating that cross-reactive memory may have taken part.

Trimming removed 0 bases at V and 9 bases at J, with 11 bases between. This CDR3 contains 13 residues. Germline V lookup: CDR1 SGHDN, CDR2 FVKESK. MiXCR, run by TCRdb on the 5' RACE reads, gives a single entry per CDR3 protein. The sample lists 65,000 to 100,000 distinct CDR3 sequences; over 10% were seen once. With respect to this clonotype: No antigen is known for it.

The V call is TRBV14, the J call TRBJ1-2, with a possible D match to TRBD1 (5 bases). Specimen: PBMCs or a T cell subset sorted from them (not recorded which). This receptor was identified in a man between 18 and 29 years old who had mild COVID-19 (a few samples of this study predate the infection). Cell type and time point are not known. The DNA for the CDR3 is TGTGCCAGCAGCCAAGAGGGGCAGGCCCGCTACACCTTC. Residues: CASSQEGQARYTF. The complete variable domain, with remaining parts taken from reference TRBV14 and TRBJ1-2, reads EAGVTQFPSHSVIEKGQTVTLRCDPISGHDNLYWYRRVMGKEIKFLLHFVKESKQDESGMPNNRFLAERTGGTYSTLKVQPAELEDSGVYFCASSQEGQARYTFGSGTRLTVV.